This record concerns one T cell receptor (beta chain) sequence. The sample comes from a study of blood T cell repertoires in COVID-19. Clones were read by immunoSEQ multiplex PCR, and TCRdb kept only the in-frame ones, dropping some. The sample records tens of thousands of clones, about 85% being singletons. Between the trimmed V and J ends, which lost 2 bases and 5 bases, there was a span of 6 bases. Germline lookup yields CDR1 LGHDT and CDR2 YNNKEL (reference sequence). The CDR3 covers 12 residues. The specimen sequenced was peripheral blood. This chain links TRBV3-1 (or the pseudogene TRBV3-2) with TRBJ1-1; no clear D gene. The source of this sequence is a human donor in a cohort sampled during active COVID-19. The chain's CDR3 is CASSQTVTEAFF. CDR3 nucleotide sequence: TGTGCCAGCAGCCAAACAGTGACTGAAGCTTTCTTT.